This T cell receptor beta chain was observed in a study of T-cell memory formation after mild COVID-19. Study conclusions and caveats: The study found contracting CD4+ clones mainly in CM and EM and contracting CD8+ clones in EMRA.

One entry per CDR3 protein, called by TCRdb with MiXCR from the 5' RACE reads. This repertoire shows tens of thousands of distinct CDR3 sequences, 7.7% found once; its top ten account for about 32%. The CDR3 length is 15 residues. The ends lost 1 base at V and 1 base at J; junction bases unmatched: 1. Germline-derived CDR1 and CDR2 are KGHDR and SFDVKD. Remarks on this clonotype: Its antigen is not known.

The chain combines TRBV24-1 with TRBJ2-3, with 7 bases that match TRBD1. The clonotype originates from a man aged 18 to 35 who had mild COVID-19 (a few samples of this study predate the infection). Cell type and time point are not known. The sample taken for sequencing was PBMCs or a T cell subset sorted from them (not recorded which). The CDR3 loop reads CATSDFGQGTDTQYF. Here the CDR3 DNA reads TGTGCCACCAGTGATTTTGGACAGGGCACAGATACGCAGTATTTT.